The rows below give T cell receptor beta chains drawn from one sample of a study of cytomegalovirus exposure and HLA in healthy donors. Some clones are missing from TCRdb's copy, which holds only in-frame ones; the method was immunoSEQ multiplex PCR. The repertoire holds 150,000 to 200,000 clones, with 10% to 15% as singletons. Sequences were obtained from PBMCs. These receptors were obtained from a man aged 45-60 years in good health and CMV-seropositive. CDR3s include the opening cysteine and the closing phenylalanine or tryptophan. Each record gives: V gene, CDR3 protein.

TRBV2 CASSVMTVTEAFF
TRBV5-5 CASSPGPGANVLTF
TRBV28 CASSLGGGNYGYTF
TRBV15 CATSREGQDTDTQYF
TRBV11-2 CASSLNPVNYGYTF
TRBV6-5 CASSTGSRPQHF
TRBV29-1 CSVEGYVDGEQFF
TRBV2 CASMNQGSTEAFF
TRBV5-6 CASSSPFPFAGTYNTEAFF
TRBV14 CASSQRSGGAYYEQYF
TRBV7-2 CASSRQENGGNTIYF
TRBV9 CASEGLAGGMYF
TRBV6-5 CASSIAPGMKTQYF
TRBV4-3 CASSQGQYSNQPQHF
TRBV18 CASSPDYEKLFF
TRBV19 CASSIGRVRGYTF